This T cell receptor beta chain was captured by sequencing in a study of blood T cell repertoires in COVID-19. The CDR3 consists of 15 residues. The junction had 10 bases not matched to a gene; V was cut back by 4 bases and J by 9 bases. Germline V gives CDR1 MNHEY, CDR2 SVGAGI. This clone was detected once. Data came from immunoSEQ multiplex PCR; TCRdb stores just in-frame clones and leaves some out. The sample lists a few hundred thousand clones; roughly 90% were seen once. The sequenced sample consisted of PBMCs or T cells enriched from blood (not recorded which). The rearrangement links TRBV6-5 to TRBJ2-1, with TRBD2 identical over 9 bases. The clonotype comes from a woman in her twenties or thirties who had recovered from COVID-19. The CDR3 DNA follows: TGTGCCAGCAGTTTGACTAGCGGTGATTTTGGTGAGCAGTTCTTC. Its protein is CASSLTSGDFGEQFF.